The TCR beta chain under discussion was sequenced for a study of CD8+ T cells in alopecia areata. The overall study: Treated patients were dosed with oral tofacitinib, taking 5 to 10 mg twice daily. Broader study findings: Under tofacitinib, fewer expanded CD8+ clones appeared among the top 100 scalp clones.

Treatment noted: oral pan-JAK inhibitor, 5-10 mg twice daily. A FACSAria was used to sort CD4+ and CD8+ T cells. These cells came from PBMCs. Germline V gene sequence: CDR1 SQVTM, CDR2 ANQGSEA. V lost 3 bases, J lost 5 bases, and 11 bases stayed unmatched. The CDR3 extends over 15 amino acids. RNA was extracted and reverse transcribed into cDNA as the sequencing template. Assay: immunoSEQ multiplex PCR; the TCRdb copy retains only in-frame clones and omits some. The sample holds 170,000 or so clones, approximately 55% seen once. In this sample, this clone turned up a few times. Its antigen is unidentified.

The sequence derives from a human donor with alopecia areata. This sequence joins TRBV29-1 and TRBJ2-7; 9 nucleotides match TRBD1. The specimen was CD8+ T cells sorted from blood, collected at week 24, from a patient treated with tofacitinib. CDR3 protein: CSVETGGTVSHEQYF. CDR3 DNA sequence: TGCAGCGTTGAGACAGGGGGGACAGTATCCCACGAGCAGTACTTC.